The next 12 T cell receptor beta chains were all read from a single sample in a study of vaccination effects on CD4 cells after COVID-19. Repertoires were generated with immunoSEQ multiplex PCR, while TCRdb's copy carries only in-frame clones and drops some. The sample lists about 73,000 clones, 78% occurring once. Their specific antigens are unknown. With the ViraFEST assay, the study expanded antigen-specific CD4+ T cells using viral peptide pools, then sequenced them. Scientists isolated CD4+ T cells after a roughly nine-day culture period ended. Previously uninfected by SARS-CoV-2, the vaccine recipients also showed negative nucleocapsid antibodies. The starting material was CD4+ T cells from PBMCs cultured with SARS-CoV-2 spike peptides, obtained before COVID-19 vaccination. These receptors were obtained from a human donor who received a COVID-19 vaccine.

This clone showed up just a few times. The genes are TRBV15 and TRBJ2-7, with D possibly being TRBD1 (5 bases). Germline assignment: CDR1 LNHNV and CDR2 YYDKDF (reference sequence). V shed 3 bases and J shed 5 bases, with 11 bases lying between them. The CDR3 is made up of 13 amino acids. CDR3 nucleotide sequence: TGTGCCACCAGCAGGGCTGACAGTAACGAGCAGTACGTC. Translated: CATSRADSNEQYV.

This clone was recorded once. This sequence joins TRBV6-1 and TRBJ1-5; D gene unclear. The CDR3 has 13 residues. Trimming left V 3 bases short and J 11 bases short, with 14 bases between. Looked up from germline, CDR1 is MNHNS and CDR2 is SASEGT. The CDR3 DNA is TGTGCCAGCAGTGATTCCCCAAAGACGGCCCAGCATTTT. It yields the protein CASSDSPKTAQHF.

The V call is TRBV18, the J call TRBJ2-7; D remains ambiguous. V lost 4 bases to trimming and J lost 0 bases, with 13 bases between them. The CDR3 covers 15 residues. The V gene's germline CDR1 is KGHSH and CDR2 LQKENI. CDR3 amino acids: CASSRDGLRSYEQYV. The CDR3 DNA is TGTGCCAGCTCACGGGATGGGCTGCGCTCCTACGAGCAGTACGTC.

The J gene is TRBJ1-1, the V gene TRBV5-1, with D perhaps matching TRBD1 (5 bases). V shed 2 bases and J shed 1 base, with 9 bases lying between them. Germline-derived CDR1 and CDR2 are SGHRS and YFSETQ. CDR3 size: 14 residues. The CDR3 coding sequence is TGCGCCAGCAGCTTTTTCAGGGCGAACACTGAAGCTTTCTTT. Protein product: CASSFFRANTEAFF.

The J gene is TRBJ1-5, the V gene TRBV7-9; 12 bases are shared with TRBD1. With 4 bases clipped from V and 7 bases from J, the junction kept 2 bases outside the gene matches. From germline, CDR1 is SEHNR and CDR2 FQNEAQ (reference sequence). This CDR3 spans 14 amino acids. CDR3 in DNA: TGTGCCAGCAGCTCCGGGACAGGGGGCCAGCCCCAGCATTTT. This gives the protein CASSSGTGGQPQHF.

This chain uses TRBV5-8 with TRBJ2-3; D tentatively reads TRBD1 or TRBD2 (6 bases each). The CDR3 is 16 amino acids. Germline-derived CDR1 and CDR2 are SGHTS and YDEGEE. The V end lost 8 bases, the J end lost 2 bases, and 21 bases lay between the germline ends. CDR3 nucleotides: TGTGCCAGTCCCTATTTATCGGGGGCTCACACAGATACGCAGTATTTT. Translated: CASPYLSGAHTDTQYF.

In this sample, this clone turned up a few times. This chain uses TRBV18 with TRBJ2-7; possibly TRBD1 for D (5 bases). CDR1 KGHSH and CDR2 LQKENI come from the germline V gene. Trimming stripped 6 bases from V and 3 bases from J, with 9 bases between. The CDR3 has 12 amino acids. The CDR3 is CASSDGHYEQYV. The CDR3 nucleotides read TGTGCCAGCTCGGATGGACACTACGAGCAGTACGTC.

As DNA, the CDR3 is TGTGCCAGCAGCGCACCAGACAGGGGCAGGGAAGCTTTCTTT. Amino acid sequence: CASSAPDRGREAFF. V is TRBV5-6 and J is TRBJ1-1; TRBD1 matches at 8 bases. This CDR3 spans 14 amino acids. V was pared by 4 bases and J by 8 bases, with 10 bases of the junction left unmatched. Per the germline V gene, CDR1 is SGHDT and CDR2 is YYEEEE.

In nucleotides, the CDR3 is TGTGCCAGCAGCCCTCGAAATGAGCAGTTCTTC. The encoded protein is CASSPRNEQFF. J is TRBJ2-1 and V is TRBV3-1 (or the pseudogene TRBV3-2); D not resolved. CDR1 and CDR2 (germline): LGHDT, YNNKEL (reference sequence). Trimming stripped 4 bases from V and 7 bases from J, with 5 bases between. The CDR3 length is 11 residues.

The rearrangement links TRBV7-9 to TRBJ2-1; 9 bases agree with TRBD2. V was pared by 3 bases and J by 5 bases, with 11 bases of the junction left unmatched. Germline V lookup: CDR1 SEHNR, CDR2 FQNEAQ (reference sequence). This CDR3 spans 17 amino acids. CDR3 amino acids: CASSLRSSGGSHNEQFF. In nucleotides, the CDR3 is TGTGCCAGCAGCTTGAGGTCCAGCGGGGGGTCCCACAATGAGCAGTTCTTC.

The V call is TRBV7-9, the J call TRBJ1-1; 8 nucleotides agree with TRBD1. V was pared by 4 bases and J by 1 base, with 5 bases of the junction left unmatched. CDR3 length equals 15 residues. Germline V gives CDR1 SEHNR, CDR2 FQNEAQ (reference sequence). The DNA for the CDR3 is TGTGCCAGCAGCTGGGGGACAGGTTCGAACACTGAAGCTTTCTTT. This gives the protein CASSWGTGSNTEAFF.

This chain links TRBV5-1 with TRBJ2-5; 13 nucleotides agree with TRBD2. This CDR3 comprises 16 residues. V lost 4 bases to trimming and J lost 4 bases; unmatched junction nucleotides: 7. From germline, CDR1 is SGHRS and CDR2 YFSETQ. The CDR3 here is CASSPRTSGGSETQYF. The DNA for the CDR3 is TGCGCCAGCAGCCCCCGGACTAGCGGGGGTTCAGAGACCCAGTACTTC.